This T cell receptor (beta chain) was obtained from a study of CD8 T cells in ankylosing spondylitis. Whole-study findings and limits: Seemingly distinctive of ankylosing spondylitis blood was a TCR beta motif formed by eight highly homologous variants.

The CDR3 has 15 residues. V shed 1 base and J shed 2 bases, with 6 bases lying between them. CDR1 is SGHVS, CDR2 FQNEAQ, per germline. Note on this clonotype: What it binds is not known.

TCRdb re-analysed the 5' RACE reads in MiXCR, keeping a single row per CDR3 protein. The repertoire consists of a few hundred thousand distinct CDR3 sequences, with roughly 8% occurring once and the leading ten covering approximately 14%. The chain joins TRBV7-8 to TRBJ2-6; D unclear. The source is a male donor with ankylosing spondylitis. The sequenced material came from blood, either unsorted or a sorted T cell fraction (not recorded which). For the CDR3, the DNA is TGTGCCAGCAGCTTAGGTGCCGCTGGGGCCAACGTCCTGACTTTC. Translated: CASSLGAAGANVLTF.